The 9 T cell receptor beta chains below come from one sample, sequenced in a study of blood T cell repertoires in COVID-19. Using immunoSEQ multiplex PCR, the repertoire was profiled, and TCRdb retains in-frame clones only, with some absent. The sample yields a few hundred thousand clones, around 90% seen once. The sequencing input was PBMCs or T cells enriched from blood (not recorded which). Receptors originate from a man in his thirties or forties who had recovered from COVID-19.

The genes are TRBV6-2 or TRBV6-3 and TRBJ2-6; no clear D. The V and J ends lost 0 bases and 1 base respectively, with 4 bases between them. The CDR3 extends over 15 amino acids. Per the germline V gene, CDR1 is MNHEY and CDR2 is SVGEGT. The CDR3 sequence is CASSYSESGANVLTF. CDR3 DNA sequence: TGTGCCAGCAGTTACTCGGAGTCTGGGGCCAACGTCCTGACTTTC.

The chain recombines TRBV5-1 with TRBJ2-3; 7 positions agree with TRBD1. Per the germline V gene, CDR1 is SGHRS and CDR2 is YFSETQ. V lost 3 bases to trimming and J lost 4 bases; unmatched junction nucleotides: 8. The CDR3 sequence is 15 residues long. CDR3 nucleotides: TGCGCCAGCAGCTCCGATGGACAGGACGCAGATACGCAGTATTTT. Translated: CASSSDGQDADTQYF.

The V and J genes are TRBV20-1 and TRBJ2-2; D is unclear. This CDR3 contains 13 residues. The germline CDR1 and CDR2 sequences are DFQATT and SNEGSKA (reference sequence). Trimming shortened V by 6 bases and J by 4 bases, and 12 bases separated the two germline ends. The CDR3 nucleotides are TGCAGTGCGAGTAGCCTTGTCACCGGGGAGCTGTTTTTT. This sequence encodes CSASSLVTGELFF.

This chain uses TRBV6-2 or TRBV6-3 with TRBJ1-2; D is uncertain. CDR1 MNHEY and CDR2 SVGEGT come from the germline V gene. CDR3 length: 12 amino acids. Deletions cut 5 bases from V and 1 base from J, with 5 bases between. The CDR3 DNA reads TGTGCCAGCAGTGCACTTAACTATGGCTACACCTTC. Translating gives CASSALNYGYTF.

The V call is TRBV29-1, the J call TRBJ1-2; TRBD1 aligns across 12 bases. Trimming cost V 7 bases and J 4 bases; bases outside gene matches: 4. The CDR3 runs 13 residues. Germline V CDR1 and CDR2: SQVTM, ANQGSEA. The CDR3: CSAGTGGFYGYTF. Written as DNA, the CDR3 is TGCAGCGCCGGGACAGGGGGCTTCTATGGCTACACCTTC.

This rearrangement joins TRBV19 to TRBJ1-5, with unresolved D. The V gene lost 3 bases and the J gene lost 1 base, with 7 bases spanning the gap. The CDR3 is 14 amino acids. Germline V gives CDR1 LNHDA, CDR2 SQIVND (reference sequence). The CDR3 protein is CASSIRISNQPQHF. DNA for the CDR3: TGTGCCAGTAGTATCAGGATCAGCAATCAGCCCCAGCATTTT.

CDR3 loop: CSASTLGQGAEGYTF. DNA for the CDR3: TGCAGTGCTAGTACCTTGGGACAGGGGGCCGAAGGCTACACCTTC. This chain uses TRBV20-1 with TRBJ1-2; TRBD1 matches at 12 bases. Unmatched junction bases numbered 10, after V lost 3 bases and J lost 8 bases. Germline V gene sequence: CDR1 DFQATT, CDR2 SNEGSKA (reference sequence). CDR3 length equals 15 residues.

This clone was seen a few times. The rearrangement links TRBV5-1 to TRBJ1-2; D unresolved. V lost 0 bases to trimming and J lost 0 bases, with 9 bases between them. The CDR3 extends over 15 amino acids. The V gene's germline CDR1 is SGHRS and CDR2 YFSETQ. The CDR3, as DNA: TGCGCCAGCAGCTTGGAGGTAGGAGCTAACTATGGCTACACCTTC. It encodes CASSLEVGANYGYTF.

The chain links TRBV19 to TRBJ1-5; weak D call: TRBD1 (6 bases). V lost 4 bases and J lost 2, with 6 bases in between. This CDR3 region has 13 residues. Germline V lookup: CDR1 LNHDA, CDR2 SQIVND (reference sequence). The DNA for the CDR3 is TGTGCCAGTAGTACAGGGGGCAATCAGCCCCAGCATTTT. Amino acids: CASSTGGNQPQHF.